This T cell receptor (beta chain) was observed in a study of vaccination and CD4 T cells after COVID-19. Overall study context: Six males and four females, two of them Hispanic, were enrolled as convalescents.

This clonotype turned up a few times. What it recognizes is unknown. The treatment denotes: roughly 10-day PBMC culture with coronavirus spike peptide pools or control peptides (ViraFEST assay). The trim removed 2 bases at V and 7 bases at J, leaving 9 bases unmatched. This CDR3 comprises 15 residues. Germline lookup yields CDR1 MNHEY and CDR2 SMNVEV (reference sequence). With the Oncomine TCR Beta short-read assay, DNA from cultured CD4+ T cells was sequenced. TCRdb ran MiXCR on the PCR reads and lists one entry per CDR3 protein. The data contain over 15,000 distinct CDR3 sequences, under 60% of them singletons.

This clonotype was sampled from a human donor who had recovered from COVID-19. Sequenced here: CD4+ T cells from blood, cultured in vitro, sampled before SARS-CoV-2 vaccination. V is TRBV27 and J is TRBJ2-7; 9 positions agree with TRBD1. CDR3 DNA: TGTGCCAGCAGTTTAATAAGGGACAGGGTCAGGGAGCAGTACTTC. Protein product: CASSLIRDRVREQYF.